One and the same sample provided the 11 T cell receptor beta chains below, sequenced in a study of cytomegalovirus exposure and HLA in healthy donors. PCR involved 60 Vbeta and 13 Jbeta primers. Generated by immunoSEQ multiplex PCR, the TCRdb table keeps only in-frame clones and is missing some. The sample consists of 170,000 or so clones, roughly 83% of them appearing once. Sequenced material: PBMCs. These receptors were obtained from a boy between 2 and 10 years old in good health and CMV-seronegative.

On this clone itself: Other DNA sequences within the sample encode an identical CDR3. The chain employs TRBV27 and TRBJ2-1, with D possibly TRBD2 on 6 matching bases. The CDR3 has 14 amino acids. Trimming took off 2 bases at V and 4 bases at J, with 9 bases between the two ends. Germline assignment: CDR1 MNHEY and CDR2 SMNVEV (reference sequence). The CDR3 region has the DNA TGTGCCAGCAGTTTAGGGCTAGCGTACAATGAGCAGTTCTTC. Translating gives CASSLGLAYNEQFF.

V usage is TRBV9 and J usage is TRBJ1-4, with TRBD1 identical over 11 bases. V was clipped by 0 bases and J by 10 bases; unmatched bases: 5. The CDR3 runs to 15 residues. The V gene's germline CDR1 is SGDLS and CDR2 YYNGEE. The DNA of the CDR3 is TGTGCCAGCAGCGTAGAAGGGACAGGGGGGGTAAAACTGTTTTTT. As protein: CASSVEGTGGVKLFF.

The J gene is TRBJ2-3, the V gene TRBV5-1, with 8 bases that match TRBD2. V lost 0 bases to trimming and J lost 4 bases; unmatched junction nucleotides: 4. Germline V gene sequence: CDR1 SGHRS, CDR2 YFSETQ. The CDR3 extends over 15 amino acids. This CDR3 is CASSLEREGSDTQYF. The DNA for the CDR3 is TGCGCCAGCAGCTTGGAACGGGAGGGGTCAGATACGCAGTATTTT.

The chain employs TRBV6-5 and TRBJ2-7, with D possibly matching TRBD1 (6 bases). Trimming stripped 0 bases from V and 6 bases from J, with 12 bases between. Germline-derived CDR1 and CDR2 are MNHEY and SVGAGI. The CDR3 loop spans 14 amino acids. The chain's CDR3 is CASSYSAGAGEQYF. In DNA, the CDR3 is TGTGCCAGCAGTTACTCGGCAGGGGCGGGCGAGCAGTACTTC.

The CDR3 coding sequence is TGTGCCAGCAGTGCGGGACAGGGGGCTGGCAATGAGCAGTTCTTC. It yields the protein CASSAGQGAGNEQFF. The chain employs TRBV27 and TRBJ2-1, with TRBD1 matching over 12 bases. Germline V gene sequence: CDR1 MNHEY, CDR2 SMNVEV (reference sequence). Trimming removed 5 bases from V and 6 bases from J; junction bases left unmatched: 5. This CDR3 is built from 15 residues.

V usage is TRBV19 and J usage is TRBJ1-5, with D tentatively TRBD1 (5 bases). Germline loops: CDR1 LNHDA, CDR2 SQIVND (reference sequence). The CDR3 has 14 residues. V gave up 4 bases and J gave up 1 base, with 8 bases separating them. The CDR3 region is CASSTGGSNQPQHF. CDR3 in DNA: TGTGCCAGTAGTACGGGGGGGAGCAATCAGCCCCAGCATTTT.

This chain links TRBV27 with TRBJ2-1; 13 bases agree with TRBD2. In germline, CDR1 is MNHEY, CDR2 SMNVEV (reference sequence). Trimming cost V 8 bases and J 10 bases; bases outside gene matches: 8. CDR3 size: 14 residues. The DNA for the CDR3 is TGTGCCAGCGCCAGGACTAGCGGGAGTTACGAGCAGTTCTTC. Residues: CASARTSGSYEQFF.

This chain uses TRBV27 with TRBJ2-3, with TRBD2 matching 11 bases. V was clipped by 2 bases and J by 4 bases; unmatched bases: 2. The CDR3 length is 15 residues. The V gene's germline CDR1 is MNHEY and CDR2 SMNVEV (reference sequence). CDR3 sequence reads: CASSLASGRPDTQYF. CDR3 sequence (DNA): TGTGCCAGCAGTTTAGCTAGCGGGAGGCCAGATACGCAGTATTTT.

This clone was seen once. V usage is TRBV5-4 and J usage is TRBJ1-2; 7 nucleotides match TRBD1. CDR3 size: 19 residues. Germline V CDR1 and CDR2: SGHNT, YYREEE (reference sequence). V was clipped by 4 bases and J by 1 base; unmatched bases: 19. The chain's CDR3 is CASSPPGGGAWLHNYGYTF. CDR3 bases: TGTGCCAGCAGCCCCCCTGGAGGGGGCGCGTGGTTACATAACTATGGCTACACCTTC.

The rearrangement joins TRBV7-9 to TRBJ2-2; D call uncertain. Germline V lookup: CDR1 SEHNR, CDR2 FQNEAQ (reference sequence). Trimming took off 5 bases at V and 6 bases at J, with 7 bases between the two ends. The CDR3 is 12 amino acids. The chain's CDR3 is CASSPFSGELFF. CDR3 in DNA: TGTGCCAGCAGCCCTTTCTCCGGGGAGCTGTTTTTT.

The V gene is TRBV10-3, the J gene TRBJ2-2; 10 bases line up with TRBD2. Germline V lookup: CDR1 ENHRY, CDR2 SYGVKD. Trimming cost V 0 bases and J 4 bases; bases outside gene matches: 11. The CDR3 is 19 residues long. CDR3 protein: CAISESQLAGGRGTGELFF. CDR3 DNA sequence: TGTGCCATCAGTGAGTCGCAGTTAGCGGGAGGAAGAGGCACCGGGGAGCTGTTTTTT.